The 15 T cell receptor beta chains reported below all come from one sample, sequenced in a study of blood T cell repertoires in COVID-19. Here immunoSEQ multiplex PCR was the method, and the copy in TCRdb shows in-frame clones only, minus some. In the table there are 280,000 or so clones, nearly 90% of which are singletons. The sequencing sample was made of PBMCs or T cells enriched from blood (not recorded which). Source of these receptors: a woman aged 45 to 65 who had been exposed to COVID-19.

The V and J genes are TRBV7-9 and TRBJ1-5, with no clear D. Per the germline V gene, CDR1 is SEHNR and CDR2 is FQNEAQ (reference sequence). Trimming cost V 5 bases and J 3 bases, with 20 bases left between them. The CDR3 sequence is 17 residues long. The CDR3 DNA reads TGTGCCAGCAGCCATACACTAGGCTTTGGTGACAATCAGCCCCAGCATTTT. This sequence encodes CASSHTLGFGDNQPQHF. The full variable domain, completed using reference TRBV7-9 and TRBJ1-5, is DTGVSQNPRHKITKRGQNVTFRCDPISEHNRLYWYRQTLGQGPEFLTYFQNEAQLEKSRLLSDRFSAERPKGSFSTLEIQRTEQGDSAMYLCASSHTLGFGDNQPQHFGDGTRLSIL.

The chain combines TRBV30 with TRBJ1-1; 8 bases match TRBD1. CDR1 GTSNPN and CDR2 SVGIG come from the germline V gene (reference sequence). V was clipped by 1 base and J by 2 bases; unmatched bases: 12. CDR3 length equals 17 residues. The CDR3 loop reads CAWSARQGADINTEAFF. Here the CDR3 DNA reads TGTGCCTGGAGTGCTCGGCAGGGGGCCGACATTAACACTGAAGCTTTCTTT.

J is TRBJ2-7 and V is TRBV9, with 8 bases aligning to TRBD1. V lost 4 bases and J lost 0; bases outside the gene matches: 6. The V gene's germline CDR1 is SGDLS and CDR2 YYNGEE. The CDR3 totals 15 residues. The CDR3 DNA reads as TGTGCCAGCAGCTTAGAGACAGGGGCCTCCTACGAGCAGTACTTC. This translates into CASSLETGASYEQYF.

This clone was recorded once. This rearrangement joins TRBV20-1 to TRBJ1-5; D gene uncertain. The CDR3 has 17 amino acids. The germline V gene encodes CDR1 DFQATT and CDR2 SNEGSKA (reference sequence). Trimming left V 3 bases short and J 0 bases short, with 18 bases between. CDR3 in amino acids: CSASSGVQGDSNQPQHF. The CDR3 DNA reads TGCAGTGCTAGTTCCGGGGTCCAAGGCGATAGCAATCAGCCCCAGCATTTT.

This clone came up a few times. Written as DNA, the CDR3 is TGCGCCAGCAGCCTTAACGGACAGGGGCAGTCACCCCTCCACTTT. Its translation: CASSLNGQGQSPLHF. The rearrangement joins TRBV5-1 to TRBJ1-6, with 9 positions matching TRBD1. Trimming took 4 bases from V and 10 from J; bases not matched to a gene: 9. Per germline, CDR1 SGHRS and CDR2 YFSETQ. This CDR3 is built from 15 residues.

The V gene is TRBV27, the J gene TRBJ1-6; D is possibly TRBD1 (5 bases). The CDR3 has 14 residues. Deletions cut 4 bases from V and 9 bases from J, with 13 bases between. Germline-derived CDR1 and CDR2 are MNHEY and SMNVEV (reference sequence). The CDR3 spells CASSSDRGISPLHF. In nucleotides, the CDR3 is TGTGCCAGCAGTTCCGACAGAGGAATTTCACCCCTCCACTTT.

This clone has a single count. A read error may produce the germline difference seen at one junction end. In DNA, the CDR3 is TGTGCCAGCAGTCAAGATAATACAGTCACAGATACGCAGTATTTT. This gives the protein CASSQDNTVTDTQYF. This chain joins TRBV3-1 (or the pseudogene TRBV3-2) and TRBJ2-3, with D unclear. Germline V gene sequence: CDR1 LGHDT, CDR2 YNNKEL (reference sequence). This CDR3 is 15 amino acids long.

The chain carries TRBV19 and TRBJ1-2, with D unresolved. CDR1 and CDR2 (germline): LNHDA, SQIVND (reference sequence). The CDR3 has 14 residues. V was trimmed by 6 bases and J by 1 base, leaving 12 bases between them. CDR3 bases: TGTGCCAGTAGGAGCAGGAACAGTAACTATGGCTACACCTTC. Translating it yields CASRSRNSNYGYTF.

The chain recombines TRBV29-1 with TRBJ2-1; TRBD1 matches at 7 bases. The germline V gene encodes CDR1 SQVTM and CDR2 ANQGSEA. The CDR3 has 13 residues. After removal of 2 bases from V and 9 bases from J, the junction contained 7 bases not matched to a gene. CDR3 residues: CSVENGDSTEQFF. CDR3 DNA: TGCAGCGTTGAAAATGGGGACAGTACTGAGCAGTTCTTC.

The chain is built from TRBV7-9 and TRBJ1-2; D not certain. Looked up from germline, CDR1 is SEHNR and CDR2 is FQNEAQ (reference sequence). Trimming removed 5 bases from V and 2 bases from J, with 15 bases in between. The CDR3 extends over 15 amino acids. CDR3 region: CASSASSDWNYGYTF. The CDR3 nucleotides read TGTGCCAGCAGCGCGTCCTCGGACTGGAACTATGGCTACACCTTC.

This clone was seen once. The chain carries TRBV5-4 and TRBJ1-6; D might be TRBD1 (6 bases). The CDR3 extends over 15 amino acids. Per the germline V gene, CDR1 is SGHNT and CDR2 is YYREEE (reference sequence). The V end was cut by 4 bases, the J end by 6 bases, with 14 bases between. CDR3 residues: CASSPKQGRNSPLHF. The CDR3 DNA reads as TGTGCCAGCAGCCCAAAACAGGGCCGTAATTCACCCCTCCACTTT. Using reference TRBV5-4 and TRBJ1-6 for the parts outside the CDR3, the full variable domain is ETGVTQSPTHLIKTRGQQVTLRCSSQSGHNTVSWYQQALGQGPQFIFQYYREEENGRGNFPPRFSGLQFPNYSSELNVNALELDDSALYLCASSPKQGRNSPLHFGNGTRLTVT.

The rearrangement links TRBV7-9 to TRBJ1-1, with D unresolved. Trimming removed 4 bases at V and 0 bases at J, with 6 bases between. Germline V gives CDR1 SEHNR, CDR2 FQNEAQ (reference sequence). The CDR3 is made up of 13 amino acids. CDR3 sequence reads: CASSSRMNTEAFF. As DNA, the CDR3 is TGTGCCAGCAGCTCCAGGATGAACACTGAAGCTTTCTTT.

The chain uses TRBV28 and TRBJ1-2; no clear D gene. Germline V gene sequence: CDR1 MDHEN, CDR2 SYDVKM. CDR3 length: 11 amino acids. Trimming removed 5 bases at V and 5 bases at J, with 6 bases between. Here the CDR3 reads CASSPKYGYTF. CDR3 DNA: TGTGCCAGCAGTCCCAAATATGGCTACACCTTC.

The chain employs TRBV7-9 and TRBJ1-1; no reliable D call. The CDR3 has 16 amino acids. Germline V lookup: CDR1 SEHNR, CDR2 FQNEAQ (reference sequence). Trimming removed 2 bases from V and 0 bases from J, with 13 bases in between. The CDR3 DNA reads as TGTGCCAGCAGCTTAATGGCAGGAAAGTTGAACACTGAAGCTTTCTTT. It translates to CASSLMAGKLNTEAFF.

The rearrangement joins TRBV12-3 or TRBV12-4 to TRBJ2-7; D unresolved. This CDR3 has 11 residues. Trimming left V 5 bases short and J 4 bases short, with 6 bases between. CDR3 nucleotide sequence: TGTGCCAGCAGTGCGTCTTACGAGCAGTACTTC. Translated, it gives CASSASYEQYF.